This TCR beta chain stems from a study of response to subunit inactivated influenza vaccine. This clonotype was picked up a small number of times. Its antigen is undetermined. TCRdb recomputed calls from the RT-PCR reads with MiXCR, one row per CDR3 protein. The table has 650,000 to 850,000 distinct CDR3 sequences, 11% to 15% seen once. Overall study findings and caveats: Authors suggested seasonal influenza vaccinations each recruit few new T cells.

The sequencing used PBMCs from blood, collected roughly 15 days before vaccination. The receptor was derived from a man in his fifties who received an inactivated influenza vaccine.

The CDR3 here is CASSLVGRGDNEQFF. In nucleotides, the CDR3 is TGCGCCAGCAGCTTGGTAGGGAGAGGGGACAATGAGCAGTTCTTC. The chain couples TRBV5-1 to TRBJ2-1; tentatively, D is TRBD1 or TRBD2 (5 bases each). There are 15 residues in the CDR3. CDR1 is SGHRS and CDR2 is YFSETQ in the germline V gene. V was trimmed by 0 bases and J by 5 bases, leaving 12 bases between them.